This paragraph reports one T cell receptor beta chain. Its cognate antigen has yet to be identified. No base quality information exists; no much larger clone differs at one position. The trial excluded patients who had a history of autoimmune disease or who were on systemic immunosuppression. Peripheral blood for TCR sequencing was drawn from every dose cohort at baseline, at cycle 4 day 1 and at cycle 7 day 1. Samples were obtained from an open-label, multicenter, first-in-human phase I dose-escalation trial of ivuxolimab. Adults with locally advanced or metastatic melanoma, renal cell, hepatocellular, or head and neck squamous cell carcinoma were enrolled in the trial. CD4+ and CD8+ T cells were sorted separately from peripheral blood before TCR sequencing. The CDR3 measures 15 amino acids from cysteine to phenylalanine. Just the 45-base CDR3 DNA is kept, in frame starting at base 1. Cut back by 3 bases and 8 bases, the V and J ends lie 17 bases apart. From a lookup of the germline V gene, CDR1 and CDR2 are KGHSH and LQKENI.

The sample is drawn from a study of OX40 agonist ivuxolimab in advanced cancers. About the investigation overall: Ivuxolimab was an agonistic, fully human IgG2 monoclonal antibody directed against OX40 (CD134), a costimulatory receptor. The paper covers the monotherapy dose-escalation part of the phase I ivuxolimab trial, which included N of about 56 patients. Intravenous ivuxolimab was administered to patients every 2 weeks at six dose levels: 0.01, 0.1, 0.3, 1.5, 3 and 10 mg/kg. The dose-escalation cohort was about 83% male with a mean age of around 62 years, ranging from about 23 to 85. Peripheral TCRbeta sequencing aimed to test whether ivuxolimab altered TCR sequence diversity and caused clonal T-cell expansion. Patients were allowed to have had prior anti-PD-1, anti-PD-L1 or anti-CTLA-4 therapy, and roughly 40% of the dose-escalation patients had been treated with checkpoint inhibitors. Partial responses were achieved by three dose-escalation patients, of whom one had hepatocellular carcinoma and two had cutaneous melanoma. Of the 50 to 55 patients in dose escalation, about 20 had hepatocellular carcinoma, some 15 had melanoma, 9 had renal cell carcinoma and 9 had head and neck cancer.

Broad study findings and their caveats: In partial responders in the 0.1-3.0 mg/kg groups, normalized peripheral clonal expansion was found to be among the lowest, especially among CD8+ T cells. At doses from 0.1 to 3.0 mg/kg, clonal expansion was seen in both CD4+ and CD8+ blood T cells between baseline and week 6. Low levels of normalized T-cell clonal expansion were also seen in some patients who did not respond. The antigen specificity of the clonally expanded peripheral T cells was not determined. On average, CD8+ T cells showed more expanded clones than CD4+ T cells after ivuxolimab.

To sequence the TCRbeta CDR3 region, genomic DNA was isolated from the sorted cells. The immunoSEQ Assay was used for sequencing of TCRbeta CDR3 regions. TCRdb re-hosts the immuneACCESS table, in-frame sequences only. Its copies lack some clones; in the studies checked, an unresolved V gene accounts for under half of them, and the cause for the rest is not known. For this sample there are about 11,000 clones; 86% appear just once. The top ten constitute around 28% of the sample. This material consisted of CD4+ or CD8+ T cells sorted from blood, taken in a trial of the OX40 agonist ivuxolimab. The receptor was isolated from an adult with an advanced solid tumor such as melanoma, head and neck, liver or kidney cancer. Recombination joined TRBV18 with TRBJ2-1; the D region possibly corresponds to TRBD2 (5 bases align). The CDR3 has the sequence CASSPPGVRRDEQFF. The nucleotides read TGTGCCAGCTCACCTCCCGGGGTCCGACGGGATGAGCAGTTCTTC.